This T cell receptor (beta chain) is drawn from a study of T cell responses to AZD1222 COVID-19 vaccine. The protocol was immunoSEQ multiplex PCR, while the TCRdb copy is restricted to in-frame clones and leaves out a portion. The sample includes roughly 150,000 clones, less than 95% of them seen just once. V dropped 8 bases and J dropped 1; count of bases not matched to a gene: 7. Germline CDR1 reads MNHEY; CDR2 reads SVGAGI. The CDR3 contains 15 residues. The origin of this receptor is an adult who received the AZD1222 COVID-19 vaccine. Sample: peripheral blood, taken 28 days after the second AZD1222 dose. The chain has TRBV6-5 and TRBJ1-5; 8 bases are a match to TRBD1. CDR3 sequence: CASASDRASNQPQHF. CDR3 nucleotides: TGTGCCAGCGCATCGGACAGGGCAAGCAATCAGCCCCAGCATTTT.